The sequence of this TCR beta chain was determined in a study of T-cell reconstitution after alpha-beta-depleted transplantation in children. Study findings and constraints: Where alpha-beta T cells came from about two months after transplant was reportedly several hundred expanded graft clones. Some patients owed their high day-60 TCRbeta diversity to surviving recipient T cells and thymic progenitors. The authors attributed T-cell counts and diversity one year after transplant mostly to newly produced T cells.

Preparation of the TCRbeta library was carried out with unique molecular identifiers. Using its own MiXCR run on the PCR reads, TCRdb lists one record per CDR3 protein. The table records 200,000 to 250,000 distinct CDR3 sequences, approximately 10% of them present only once. A word on this clonotype: Its antigen is as yet unknown.

This CDR3 has 13 residues. Germline V gene sequence: CDR1 LGHDT, CDR2 YNNKEL (reference sequence). Trimming stripped 5 bases from V and 7 bases from J, with 15 bases between. This TCR was sampled from a child younger than two with acute myeloid leukemia, due to receive a stem cell transplant. The specimen was PBMCs, collected before TCRalphabeta/CD19-depleted stem cell transplant. This rearrangement joins TRBV3-1 to TRBJ2-7; perhaps D is TRBD1 or TRBD2 (5 bases each). CDR3 DNA: TGTGCCAGCAGCGGGACCCCTTTGAGAGAGCAGTACTTC. It is translated as CASSGTPLREQYF.